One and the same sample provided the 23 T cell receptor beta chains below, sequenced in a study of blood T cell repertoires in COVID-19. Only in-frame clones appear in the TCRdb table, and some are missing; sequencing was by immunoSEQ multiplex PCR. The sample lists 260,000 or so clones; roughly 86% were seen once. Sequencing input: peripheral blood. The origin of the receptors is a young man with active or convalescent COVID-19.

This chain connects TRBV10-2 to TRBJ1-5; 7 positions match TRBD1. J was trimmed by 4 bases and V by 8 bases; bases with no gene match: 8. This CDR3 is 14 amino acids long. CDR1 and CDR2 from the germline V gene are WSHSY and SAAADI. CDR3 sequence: CASSPAGGNQPQHF. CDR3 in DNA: TGCGCCAGCTCCCCGGCAGGGGGAAATCAGCCCCAGCATTTT.

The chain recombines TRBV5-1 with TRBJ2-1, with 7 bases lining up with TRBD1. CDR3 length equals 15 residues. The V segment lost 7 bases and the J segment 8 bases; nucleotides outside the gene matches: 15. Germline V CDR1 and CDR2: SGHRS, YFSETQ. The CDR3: CASSPPGQFWYEQFF. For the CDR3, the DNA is TGCGCCAGCTCCCCCCCGGGACAGTTTTGGTATGAGCAGTTCTTC.

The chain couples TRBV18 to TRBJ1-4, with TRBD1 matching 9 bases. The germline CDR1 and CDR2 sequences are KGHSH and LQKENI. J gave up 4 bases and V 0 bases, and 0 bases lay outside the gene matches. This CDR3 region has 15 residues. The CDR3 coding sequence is TGTGCCAGCTCACCACCGACAGGGGGTAATGAAAAACTGTTTTTT. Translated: CASSPPTGGNEKLFF.

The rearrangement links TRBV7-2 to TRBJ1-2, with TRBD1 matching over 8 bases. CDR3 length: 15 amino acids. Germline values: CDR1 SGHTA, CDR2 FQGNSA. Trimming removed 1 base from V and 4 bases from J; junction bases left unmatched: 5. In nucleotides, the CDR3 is TGTGCCAGCAGCTTAGATTGGACAGGGATCTATGGCTACACCTTC. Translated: CASSLDWTGIYGYTF.

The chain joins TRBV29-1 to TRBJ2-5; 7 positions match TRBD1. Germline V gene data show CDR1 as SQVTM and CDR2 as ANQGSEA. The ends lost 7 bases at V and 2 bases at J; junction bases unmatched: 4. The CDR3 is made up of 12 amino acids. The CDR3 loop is CSGTGAQETQYF. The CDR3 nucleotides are TGCAGCGGGACAGGAGCTCAAGAGACCCAGTACTTC.

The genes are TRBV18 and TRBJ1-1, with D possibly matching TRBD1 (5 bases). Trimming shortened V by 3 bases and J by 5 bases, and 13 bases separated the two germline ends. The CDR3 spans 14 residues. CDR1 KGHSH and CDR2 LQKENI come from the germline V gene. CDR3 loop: CASSPGPRRTEAFF. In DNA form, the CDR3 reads TGTGCCAGCTCACCGGGGCCCAGACGGACTGAAGCTTTCTTT.

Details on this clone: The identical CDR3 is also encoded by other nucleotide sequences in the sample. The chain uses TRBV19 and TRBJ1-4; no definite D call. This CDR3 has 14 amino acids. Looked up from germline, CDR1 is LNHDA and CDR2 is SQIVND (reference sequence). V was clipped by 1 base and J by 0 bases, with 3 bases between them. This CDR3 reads CASSIAATNEKLFF. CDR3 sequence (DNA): TGTGCCAGTAGTATAGCGGCAACTAATGAAAAACTGTTTTTT.

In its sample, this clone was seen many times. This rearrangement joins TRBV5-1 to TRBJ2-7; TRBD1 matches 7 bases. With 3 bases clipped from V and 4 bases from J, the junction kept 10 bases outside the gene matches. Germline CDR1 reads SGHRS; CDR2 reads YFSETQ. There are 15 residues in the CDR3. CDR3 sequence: CASSSLQGIGYEQYF. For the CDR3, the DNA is TGCGCCAGCAGCTCGTTACAGGGGATTGGATACGAGCAGTACTTC.

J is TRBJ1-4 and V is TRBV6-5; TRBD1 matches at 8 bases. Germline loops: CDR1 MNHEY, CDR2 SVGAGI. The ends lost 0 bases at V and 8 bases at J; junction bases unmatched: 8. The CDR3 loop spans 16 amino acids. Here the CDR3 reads CASSYSNGQGSEKLFF. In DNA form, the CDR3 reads TGTGCCAGCAGTTACTCGAACGGACAGGGCTCCGAAAAACTGTTTTTT.

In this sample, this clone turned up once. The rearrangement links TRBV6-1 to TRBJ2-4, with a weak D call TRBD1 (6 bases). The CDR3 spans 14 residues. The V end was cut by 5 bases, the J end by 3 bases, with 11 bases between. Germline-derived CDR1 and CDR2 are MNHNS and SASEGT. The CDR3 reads CASSLRDNKNIQYF. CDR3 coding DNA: TGTGCCAGCAGTCTCCGGGACAACAAAAACATTCAGTACTTC.

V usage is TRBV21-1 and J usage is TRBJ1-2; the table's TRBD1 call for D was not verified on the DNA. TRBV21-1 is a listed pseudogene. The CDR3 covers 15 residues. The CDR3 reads CASSKAQGLSYGYTF. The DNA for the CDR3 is TGTGCCAGCAGCAAAGCTCAGGGGTTGAGCTATGGCTACACCTTC.

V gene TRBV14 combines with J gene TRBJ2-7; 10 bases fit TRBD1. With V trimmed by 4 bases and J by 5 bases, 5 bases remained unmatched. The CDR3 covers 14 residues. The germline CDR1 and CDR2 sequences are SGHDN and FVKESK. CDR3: CASSRGQGVDEQYF. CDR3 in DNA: TGTGCCAGCAGCCGTGGACAGGGGGTCGACGAGCAGTACTTC. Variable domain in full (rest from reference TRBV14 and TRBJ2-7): EAGVTQFPSHSVIEKGQTVTLRCDPISGHDNLYWYRRVMGKEIKFLLHFVKESKQDESGMPNNRFLAERTGGTYSTLKVQPAELEDSGVYFCASSRGQGVDEQYFGPGTRLTVT.

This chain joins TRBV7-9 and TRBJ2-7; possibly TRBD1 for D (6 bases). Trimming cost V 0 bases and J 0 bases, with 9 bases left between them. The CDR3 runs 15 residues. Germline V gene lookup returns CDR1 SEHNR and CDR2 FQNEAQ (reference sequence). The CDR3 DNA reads TGTGCCAGCAGCTTAGCGCTGGGGGCCTCCTACGAGCAGTACTTC. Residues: CASSLALGASYEQYF.

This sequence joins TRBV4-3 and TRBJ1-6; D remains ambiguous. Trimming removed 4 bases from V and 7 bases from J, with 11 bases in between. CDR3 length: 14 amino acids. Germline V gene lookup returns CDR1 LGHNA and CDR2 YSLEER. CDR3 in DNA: TGCGCCAGCAGCCTCAAAGTCGGGAATTCACCCCTCCACTTT. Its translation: CASSLKVGNSPLHF.

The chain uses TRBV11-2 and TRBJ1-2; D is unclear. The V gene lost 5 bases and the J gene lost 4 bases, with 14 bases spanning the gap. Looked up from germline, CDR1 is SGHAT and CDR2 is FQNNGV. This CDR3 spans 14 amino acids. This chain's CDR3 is CASSHLPPSYGYTF. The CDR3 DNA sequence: TGTGCCAGCAGCCATCTTCCTCCCAGCTATGGCTACACCTTC.

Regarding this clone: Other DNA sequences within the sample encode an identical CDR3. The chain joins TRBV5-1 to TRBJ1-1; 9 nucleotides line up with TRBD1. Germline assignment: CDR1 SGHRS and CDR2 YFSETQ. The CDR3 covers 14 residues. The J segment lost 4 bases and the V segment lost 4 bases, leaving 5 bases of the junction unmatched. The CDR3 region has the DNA TGCGCCAGCAGCATTCAGGACAGGGGCACTGAAGCTTTCTTT. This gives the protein CASSIQDRGTEAFF.

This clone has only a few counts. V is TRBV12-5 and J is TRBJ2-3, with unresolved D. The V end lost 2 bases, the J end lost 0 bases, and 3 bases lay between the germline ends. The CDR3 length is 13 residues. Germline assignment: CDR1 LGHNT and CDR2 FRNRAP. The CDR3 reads CASGLSSTDTQYF. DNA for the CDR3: TGTGCTAGTGGTTTGAGCAGCACAGATACGCAGTATTTT.

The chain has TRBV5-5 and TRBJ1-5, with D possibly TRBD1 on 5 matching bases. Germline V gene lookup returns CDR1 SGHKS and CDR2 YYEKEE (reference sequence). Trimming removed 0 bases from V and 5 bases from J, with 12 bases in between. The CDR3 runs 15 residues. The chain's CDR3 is CASSLVGRVDQPQHF. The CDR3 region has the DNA TGTGCCAGCAGCTTGGTGGGCAGGGTGGATCAGCCCCAGCATTTT.

DNA for the CDR3: TGTGCTAGTGGTTTGCTCAGACAGTCGGGCTACACCTTC. Its translation is CASGLLRQSGYTF. J is TRBJ1-2 and V is TRBV12-5, with D perhaps matching TRBD1 (5 bases). The germline V gene encodes CDR1 LGHNT and CDR2 FRNRAP. The length of the CDR3 is 13 residues. Trimming cost V 2 bases and J 8 bases, with 12 bases left between them. The complete variable domain, with remaining parts taken from reference TRBV12-5 and TRBJ1-2, reads DARVTQTPRHKVTEMGQEVTMRCQPILGHNTVFWYRQTMMQGLELLAYFRNRAPLDDSGMPKDRFSAEMPDATLATLKIQPSEPRDSAVYFCASGLLRQSGYTFGSGTRLTVV.

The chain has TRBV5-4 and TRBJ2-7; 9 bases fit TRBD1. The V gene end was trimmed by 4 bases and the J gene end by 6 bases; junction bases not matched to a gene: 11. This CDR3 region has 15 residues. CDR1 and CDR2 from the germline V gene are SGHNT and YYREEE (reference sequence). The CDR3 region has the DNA TGTGCCAGCAGCCGGCTGGGACAGGGTCTTCTCGAGCAGTACTTC. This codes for CASSRLGQGLLEQYF. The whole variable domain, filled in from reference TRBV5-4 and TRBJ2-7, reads ETGVTQSPTHLIKTRGQQVTLRCSSQSGHNTVSWYQQALGQGPQFIFQYYREEENGRGNFPPRFSGLQFPNYSSELNVNALELDDSALYLCASSRLGQGLLEQYFGPGTRLTVT.

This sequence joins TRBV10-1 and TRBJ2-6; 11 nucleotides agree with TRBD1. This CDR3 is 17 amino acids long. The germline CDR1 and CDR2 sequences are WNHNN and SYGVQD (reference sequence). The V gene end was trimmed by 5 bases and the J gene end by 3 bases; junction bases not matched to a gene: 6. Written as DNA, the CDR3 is TGCGCCAGCAGTCCGGACAGGGGGCTTGTTGGGGCCAACGTCCTGACTTTC. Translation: CASSPDRGLVGANVLTF.

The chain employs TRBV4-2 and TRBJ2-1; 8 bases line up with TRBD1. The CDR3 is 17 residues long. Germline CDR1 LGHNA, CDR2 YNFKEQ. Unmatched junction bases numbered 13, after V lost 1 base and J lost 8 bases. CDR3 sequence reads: CASSQGVKDRDIDEQFF. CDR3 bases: TGTGCCAGCAGCCAAGGCGTCAAGGACAGGGATATTGATGAGCAGTTCTTC.

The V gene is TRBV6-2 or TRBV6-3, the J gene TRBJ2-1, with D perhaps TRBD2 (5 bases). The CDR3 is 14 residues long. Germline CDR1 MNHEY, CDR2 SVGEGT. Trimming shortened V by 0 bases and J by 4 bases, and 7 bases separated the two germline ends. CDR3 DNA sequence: TGTGCCAGCAGTTACTCAACTAGTTACAATGAGCAGTTCTTC. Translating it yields CASSYSTSYNEQFF.